This T cell receptor (beta chain) was observed in a study of blood T cell repertoires in COVID-19. The CDR3 runs 15 residues. Germline V gene lookup returns CDR1 MNHNS and CDR2 SASEGT. V was pared by 0 bases and J by 4 bases, with 4 bases of the junction left unmatched. Clones were sequenced by immunoSEQ multiplex PCR, and TCRdb holds only the in-frame ones, with some missing. The data contain under 170,000 clones, 80% to 90% of them singletons. Sequencing was done on a sample of peripheral blood. The chain carries TRBV6-1 and TRBJ2-7, with 9 bases identical to TRBD1. The TCR originated in a man in his sixties or seventies with acute or convalescent COVID-19. CDR3: CASSEALGQGYEQYF. The CDR3 bases are TGTGCCAGCAGTGAAGCGCTAGGACAGGGGTACGAGCAGTACTTC.